The entry below gives a single T cell receptor (beta chain) sequence along with its context. Its specific antigen is unknown. The record has no base qualities; no much larger clone is one base away. The CDR3 contains 12 residues, cysteine and phenylalanine counted. This entry keeps only the CDR3 DNA: 36 bases, framed from base 1. The germline V gene sets CDR1 to MNHEY and CDR2 to SVGAGI. The V end loses 10 bases and the J end loses 4 bases, and a stretch of 10 bases separates them. The time point label on this specimen signifies: baseline before first vaccination. Vaccinee samples were obtained from the UK trials COV001 and COV002, which included a single-blind randomized controlled phase 2/3 trial of AZD1222 (ChAdOx1 nCoV-19) in healthy adults. Trial participant PBMC samples were collected at day 0 and day 28 after the second dose for TCRbeta chain sequencing. These data come from a study of T cell responses to AZD1222 COVID-19 vaccine (dated by TCRdb to the early 2020s). Study-level background: AZD1222 recipients with second doses at about 4 weeks or about 12 weeks were pooled, because spike-specific TCR depth and breadth did not differ between schedules. A total of about 230 trial participants underwent TCR sequencing, of whom 207 received two doses of AZD1222 and 26 received two doses of the MenACWY control vaccine. Enrollment into the trials was organized by age into subgroups of 18-55, 56-69 and 70-plus years, and those subgroups contained roughly 150, 30 and 60 TCR-sequenced participants, respectively.

Study-level results and caveats: Participants were mostly white British and included more females than males, and it was suggested by the authors that clonal diversity may have been underestimated. A significant rise in spike-specific TCR breadth and depth was observed after two AZD1222 doses relative to day 0 and relative to MenACWY recipients. Reportedly, almost half of the unique spike-specific TCRs recognized epitopes lying outside the regions that are mutated in the B.1.351 and B.1.1.7 variants. Because no day 14 peak-response samples were available, repertoires were characterized only after the peak T cell response. The 56-69-year group was small, and its depth increase did not reach significance, likely because of low power. Conclusions about previously exposed vaccinees are limited because only six or seven AZD1222 recipients were SARS-CoV-2 seropositive at baseline. The whole spike protein was spanned by vaccine-associated CD4 TCRs, and dominant responses were seen in regions 160-218 and 743-854.

The CDR3 regions of human TCRbeta chains were subjected to immunosequencing. In the original analysis: TCRs in the repertoires were compared against a reference library of SARS-CoV-2-specific TCRs that had been generated with the MIRA antigen-specificity platform. Breadth was defined as the fraction of unique TCRs that were SARS-CoV-2-associated, and depth was defined as the fraction of total T cells that were SARS-CoV-2-associated. Using the MIRA data, each spike-specific TCR was assigned both to the spike region to which the TCR was reactive and to a CD4 or CD8 class. Log10-transformed breadth and depth values were compared by one-way ANOVA with Sidak's multiple comparisons tests. TCRdb provides this immuneACCESS table in a form limited to in-frame rearrangements. Some clones are lacking; in checked studies, under half of them reflect an unresolved V gene, and why the rest are absent is not known. Clone size and the V and J calls come from that table; the DNA yielded D and trimming. This sample gives 85,000 to 120,000 clones in total; approximately 84% of them show up just once. The top ten clonotypes cover 15% to 20% of the sample.

This chain joins TRBV6-5 to TRBJ2-2; TRBD2 is possibly the D segment (5 matching bases). Sequenced here: peripheral blood, sampled on day 0 of AZD1222 vaccination. The source is an adult in good health. The CDR3 region reads CATGLVTGELFF. The bases read TGTGCCACCGGACTGGTCACCGGGGAGCTGTTTTTT.